The 10 T cell receptor beta chains listed next were all sequenced from one sample in a study of shared clonotypes between healthy human individuals. TCRdb's copy holds only in-frame clones and misses some; the assay was immunoSEQ multiplex PCR. The repertoire holds around 2,000,000 clones, with over 85% as singletons. Selected positively for CCR7 and CD45RO-negative, naive CD8 cells excluded terminally differentiated effector memory CD45RA+ cells. Sequenced: naive CD8+ T cells sorted from blood. The receptors derive from a man younger than 35 in good health.

V usage is TRBV5-6 and J usage is TRBJ2-7; 9 positions agree with TRBD2. The V segment lost 1 base and the J segment 5 bases; nucleotides outside the gene matches: 7. The CDR3 covers 15 residues. CDR1 SGHDT and CDR2 YYEEEE come from the germline V gene. The CDR3 loop reads CASSLSIAGAHEQYF. CDR3 bases: TGTGCCAGCAGCTTGTCAATAGCGGGAGCCCACGAGCAGTACTTC. The variable domain in full, completed from reference TRBV5-6 and TRBJ2-7, reads DAGVTQSPTHLIKTRGQQVTLRCSPKSGHDTVSWYQQALGQGPQFIFQYYEEEERQRGNFPDRFSGHQFPNYSSELNVNALLLGDSALYLCASSLSIAGAHEQYFGPGTRLTVT.

The chain uses TRBV2 and TRBJ1-1; perhaps TRBD1 as D (5 bases). Trimming took off 4 bases at V and 7 bases at J, with 13 bases between the two ends. The CDR3 runs to 13 residues. Germline-derived CDR1 and CDR2 are SNHLY and FYNNEI. CDR3 nucleotides: TGTGCCAGCAGTGGAGGGACGGAAGGTGAAGCTTTCTTT. The encoded protein is CASSGGTEGEAFF.

The chain recombines TRBV6-1 with TRBJ1-5; 7 nucleotides match TRBD1. Trimming took 3 bases from V and 6 from J; bases not matched to a gene: 8. CDR1 MNHNS and CDR2 SASEGT come from the germline V gene. This CDR3 is 15 amino acids long. CDR3 nucleotide sequence: TGTGCCAGCAGTGAGGTGACAGGGACGGTTCAGCCCCAGCATTTT. Its translation is CASSEVTGTVQPQHF.

The genes are TRBV10-3 and TRBJ2-7, with 8 bases identical to TRBD1. Trimming removed 7 bases from V and 2 bases from J; junction bases left unmatched: 10. CDR1 ENHRY and CDR2 SYGVKD come from the germline V gene. The length of the CDR3 is 15 residues. The CDR3 region is CAITATGTGTYEQYF. In DNA, the CDR3 is TGTGCCATCACCGCAACGGGGACAGGAACCTACGAGCAGTACTTC.

The V and J genes are TRBV19 and TRBJ2-1; 8 bases fit TRBD1. Germline loops: CDR1 LNHDA, CDR2 SQIVND (reference sequence). V gave up 7 bases and J gave up 9 bases; unmatched junction bases: 11. The CDR3 extends over 14 amino acids. The CDR3 sequence is CASNLDRERGEQFF. The CDR3 DNA sequence: TGTGCCAGTAATCTGGACAGGGAGAGAGGTGAGCAGTTCTTC. The complete variable domain, with remaining parts taken from reference TRBV19 and TRBJ2-1, reads DGGITQSPKYLFRKEGQNVTLSCEQNLNHDAMYWYRQDPGQGLRLIYYSQIVNDFQKGDIAEGYSVSREKKESFPLTVTSAQKNPTAFYLCASNLDRERGEQFFGPGTRLTVL.

The V and J genes are TRBV28 and TRBJ2-7, with a possible D match to TRBD1 (6 bases). The V end lost 5 bases, the J end lost 3 bases, and 14 bases lay between the germline ends. The germline CDR1 and CDR2 sequences are MDHEN and SYDVKM. The CDR3 is 14 residues long. In DNA, the CDR3 is TGTGCCAGCAGTCGACTAACAGGGAGCTACGAGCAGTACTTC. This sequence encodes CASSRLTGSYEQYF.

The V call is TRBV27, the J call TRBJ2-7; no clear D. The CDR3 length is 15 residues. Deletions cut 0 bases from V and 3 bases from J, with 12 bases between. Germline lookup yields CDR1 MNHEY and CDR2 SMNVEV (reference sequence). The CDR3 DNA reads as TGTGCCAGCAGTTTATCTAAGTTTGGGAACTACGAGCAGTACTTC. Translation gives CASSLSKFGNYEQYF.

This clone was seen a single time. The V and J genes are TRBV5-1 and TRBJ2-5; 8 bases agree with TRBD2. The trim removed 6 bases at V and 4 bases at J, leaving 11 bases unmatched. Germline CDR1 SGHRS, CDR2 YFSETQ. CDR3 length: 15 residues. The CDR3 is CASTQSAGGGETQYF. In DNA form, the CDR3 reads TGCGCCAGCACCCAATCCGCGGGGGGTGGAGAGACCCAGTACTTC.

On this clone: The same CDR3 also results from other DNA sequences found in this sample. The chain joins TRBV7-2 to TRBJ2-7; the D gene could be TRBD1 or TRBD2 (5 bases each). The V end was cut by 0 bases, the J end by 2 bases, with 11 bases between. CDR1 is SGHTA, CDR2 FQGNSA, per germline. The CDR3 has 15 amino acids. The CDR3 region has the DNA TGTGCCAGCAGCTTAGCCGGTGGGGGAACCTACGAGCAGTACTTC. The encoded protein is CASSLAGGGTYEQYF.

V usage is TRBV10-3 and J usage is TRBJ2-1, with 12 nucleotides matching TRBD2. The CDR3 runs to 18 residues. Germline V gives CDR1 ENHRY, CDR2 SYGVKD. Losses at the gene ends were 10 bases for V and 8 bases for J; bases not matched to a gene: 21. CDR3 DNA: TGTGCCACCGGTGGCGCGCTCTCCGGGACTAGCGGGTCCCATGAGCAGTTCTTC. It yields the protein CATGGALSGTSGSHEQFF.